This T cell receptor beta chain was identified during a study of cytomegalovirus exposure and HLA in healthy donors. Study summary: Unique TCR beta sequences numbering some 110 million came from around 180 million T cells in an earlier analysis. Study-wide results and caveats: Sequencing likely caused a cluster of highly shared sequence variants. Available immune exposure information covered CMV serostatus only.

Both 60 Vbeta primers and 13 Jbeta primers went into the PCR. Sequencing used immunoSEQ multiplex PCR; TCRdb keeps in-frame clones, though not all of them. The repertoire holds about 140,000 clones, with around 83% as singletons. Turning to this clone: Its antigen is not identified.

V was trimmed by 5 bases and J by 0 bases, leaving 14 bases between them. CDR1 is SGHTA, CDR2 FQGNSA, per germline. The CDR3 extends over 16 amino acids. The TCR comes from a male donor in good health and CMV-seropositive. Sequencing input: PBMCs. The chain employs TRBV7-2 and TRBJ2-1; a weak D match, TRBD1 (5 bases). In nucleotides, the CDR3 is TGTGCCAGCAGCAAACAGGCTTCTCTCTCCTACAATGAGCAGTTCTTC. Translation: CASSKQASLSYNEQFF.